This passage covers 3 T cell receptor beta chains from one sample sequenced in a study of shared clonotypes between healthy human individuals (TCRdb year 2020). Library generation was performed with the immunoSEQ multiplex PCR assay. TCRdb holds this immuneACCESS table with in-frame rearrangements only. Some clones are missing; in checked studies, unresolved V genes explain under half, and the rest has no known cause. A total of 2 million to 2.5 million clones appear in this sample, roughly 93% of them only once. The biggest ten clones account for about 0.38% of the sample. Sequencing was carried out using naive CD4+ T cells from PBMCs. Taken with the paper, the label for cell subset or site translates to: CD45RA+ positively selected. These receptors were collected from a man younger than 35 in good health. Some clones in this sample may be carry-over from other donors' samples.

The rearrangement links TRBV15 to TRBJ2-2; the match to TRBD2 covers 8 bases. Per the germline V gene, CDR1 is LNHNV and CDR2 is YYDKDF (reference sequence). The V and J ends lost 3 bases and 6 bases, in that order; junction bases with no gene match: 9. The CDR3 is made up of 16 amino acids. The CDR3 loop is CATSRPPGGRSGELFF. The CDR3 DNA is TGTGCCACCAGCAGGCCCCCTGGCGGGAGGTCCGGGGAGCTGTTTTTT.

This clone has a handful of counts. The chain has TRBV28 and TRBJ1-2; D possibly corresponds to TRBD1 (6 bases). Germline V CDR1 and CDR2: MDHEN, SYDVKM. V lost 2 bases to trimming and J lost 2 bases, with 9 bases between them. There are 14 residues in the CDR3. The CDR3 sequence is CASSLHTGNYGYTF. DNA for the CDR3: TGTGCCAGCAGTTTACATACAGGGAACTATGGCTACACCTTC.

In this sample, this clone turned up a few times. V and J are TRBV30 and TRBJ1-5; TRBD1 aligns across 10 bases. The J segment lost 8 bases and the V segment lost 1 base, leaving 5 bases of the junction unmatched. The CDR3 consists of 14 residues. CDR1 is GTSNPN and CDR2 is SVGIG in the germline V gene (reference sequence). The CDR3 here is CAWSAGQGMEPQHF. The CDR3 bases are TGTGCCTGGAGTGCGGGACAGGGGATGGAGCCCCAGCATTTT. The complete variable domain, with remaining parts taken from reference TRBV30 and TRBJ1-5, reads SQTIHQWPATLVQPVGSPLSLECTVEGTSNPNLYWYRQAAGRGLQLLFYSVGIGQISSEVPQNLSASRPQDRQFILSSKKLLLSDSGFYLCAWSAGQGMEPQHFGDGTRLSIL.